The entry below gives a single T cell receptor beta chain sequence along with its context. In the PCR, 60 Vbeta and 13 Jbeta primers were used. The table came from immunoSEQ multiplex PCR; TCRdb's copy has only in-frame clones and leaves some out. Of 55,000 to 75,000 clones in the sample, 62% are singletons; the top ten hold about 3%. The sample originates from a study of cytomegalovirus exposure and HLA in healthy donors. The wider study: Tens of millions of unique TCRs from HLA-typed donors were held in an early release of data.

In germline, CDR1 is SGHNT, CDR2 YYREEE (reference sequence). Germline trimming cut 3 bases from V and 7 bases from J; bases unmatched to any gene: 8. The CDR3 is 17 amino acids. The sequenced sample was PBMCs. V gene TRBV5-4 combines with J gene TRBJ2-1; 15 nucleotides agree with TRBD2. The source of this sequence is a man aged 30-40 years in good health and CMV-seronegative. For the CDR3, the DNA is TGTGCCAGCAGCTCCCCGGGACTAGCGGGGGGAGAAAATGAGCAGTTCTTC. Protein product: CASSSPGLAGGENEQFF.